The rows below give T cell receptor beta chains drawn from one sample of a study of OX40 agonist ivuxolimab in advanced cancers. The protocol was immunoSEQ multiplex PCR, while the TCRdb copy is restricted to in-frame clones and leaves out a portion. The repertoire holds 60,000 to 90,000 clones, with around 88% as singletons. The sample was CD4+ or CD8+ T cells sorted from blood, taken in a trial of the OX40 agonist ivuxolimab. These receptor sequences come from an adult with an advanced solid tumor such as melanoma, head and neck, liver or kidney cancer. Both conserved end residues are part of each CDR3. The order of the fields is V gene, clone size, J gene, D gene, CDR3 protein, CDR3 DNA. The D gene is left open where the match is weak. The size field is filled for only some rows; it gives once, few, many or a size class.

TRBV7-2	.	TRBJ2-7	TRBD1	CASGLQGVPYEQYF	TGTGCCAGCGGTTTACAGGGGGTGCCCTACGAGCAGTACTTC
TRBV6-1	.	TRBJ2-1	.	CASSRQSLYNEQFF	TGTGCCAGCAGTCGACAGTCTTTGTACAATGAGCAGTTCTTC
TRBV5-3	.	TRBJ2-3	.	CAHQEGRRTDTQYF	TGTGCCCATCAGGAGGGCCGACGCACAGATACGCAGTATTTT
TRBV5-4	.	TRBJ2-7	.	CASSLGTRTDYEQYF	TGTGCCAGCAGCTTGGGGACAAGAACAGACTACGAGCAGTACTTC
TRBV7-2	.	TRBJ2-7	TRBD2	CASSSAGGAQYEQYF	TGTGCCAGCAGCTCAGCGGGGGGGGCGCAGTACGAGCAGTACTTC
TRBV4-2	.	TRBJ2-7	.	CASSQDAGSSYEQYF	TGTGCCAGCAGCCAAGATGCGGGAAGCTCCTACGAGCAGTACTTC
TRBV7-9	.	TRBJ2-3	.	CASAPGAKDTQYF	TGCGCCAGCGCCCCAGGGGCAAAGGATACGCAGTATTTT
TRBV10-3	.	TRBJ1-4	.	CAIKAGSNEKLFF	TGTGCCATCAAGGCAGGGTCTAATGAAAAACTGTTTTTT
TRBV5-1	.	TRBJ2-7	.	CASSLRDGSYEQYF	TGCGCCAGCAGCCTCCGGGACGGCTCCTACGAGCAGTACTTC
TRBV6-5	few	TRBJ2-1	TRBD2	CASSYWASGSNEQFF	TGTGCCAGCAGTTACTGGGCTAGCGGGAGTAATGAGCAGTTCTTC
TRBV6-6	.	TRBJ2-3	.	CASSYRGSTDTQYF	TGTGCCAGCAGTTACAGGGGGAGCACAGATACGCAGTATTTT
TRBV30	.	TRBJ1-5	.	CAWTGHSNQPQHF	TGTGCCTGGACGGGGCATAGCAATCAGCCCCAGCATTTT
TRBV2	.	TRBJ2-6	.	CASSSVGGGANVLTF	TGTGCCAGCAGTTCCGTAGGGGGTGGGGCCAACGTCCTGACTTTC
TRBV18	.	TRBJ1-5	.	CASSPKAGGGNQPQHF	TGTGCCAGCTCACCCAAGGCCGGGGGAGGGAATCAGCCCCAGCATTTT
TRBV16	.	TRBJ1-2	TRBD1	CASSPGGTANYGYTF	TGTGCCAGCAGCCCTGGAGGGACAGCTAACTATGGCTACACCTTC
TRBV27	.	TRBJ2-3	.	CASSRTGRQADTQYF	TGTGCCAGCAGCCGGACTGGAAGGCAAGCAGATACGCAGTATTTT
TRBV10-3	once	TRBJ1-5	.	CAISGGSPNQPQHF	TGTGCCATCAGTGGAGGCAGCCCTAATCAGCCCCAGCATTTT
TRBV6-5	.	TRBJ2-1	TRBD1	CASRTGGLYNEQFF	TGTGCCAGCAGGACAGGGGGATTGTACAATGAGCAGTTCTTC
TRBV27	.	TRBJ2-7	TRBD1	CASSFQTPGQGESYEQYF	TGTGCCAGCAGTTTCCAAACTCCGGGACAGGGCGAATCCTACGAGCAGTACTTC
TRBV6-6	.	TRBJ2-2	.	CASAPGKNTGELFF	TGTGCCAGCGCCCCGGGAAAAAACACCGGGGAGCTGTTTTTT
TRBV7-2	.	TRBJ2-7	TRBD2	CASSLRSGLPYEQYF	TGTGCCAGCAGCTTGCGTAGCGGGCTCCCCTACGAGCAGTACTTC
TRBV29-1	.	TRBJ1-2	.	CSVENYSHLYGYTF	TGCAGCGTTGAAAACTACAGCCACCTCTATGGCTACACCTTC